The 5 T cell receptor beta chains below all came from one sample that was sequenced in a study of shared clonotypes between healthy human individuals. Libraries were prepared by immunoSEQ multiplex PCR; TCRdb keeps only in-frame clonotypes and omits some of them. The sample consists of more than 850,000 clones, 70% to 80% of them appearing once. The sample was memory CD4+ T cells from PBMCs. The sample's subset: CD45RA-negative fraction. Receptor source: a young man in good health. Some clones in this sample may be carry-over from other donors' samples.

The chain recombines TRBV7-6 with TRBJ2-7; 10 nucleotides match TRBD2. The V and J ends lost 1 base and 4 bases, in that order; junction bases with no gene match: 4. There are 15 residues in the CDR3. Germline V gives CDR1 SGHVS, CDR2 FNYEAQ. CDR3 DNA sequence: TGTGCCAGCAGCTTAGACACTAGCGGGACGTACGAGCAGTACTTC. This translates into CASSLDTSGTYEQYF.

The chain joins TRBV29-1 to TRBJ1-5, with 8 nucleotides matching TRBD1. The CDR3 runs 13 residues. J lost 4 bases, V lost 6 bases, and 5 bases had no gene match. CDR1 is SQVTM and CDR2 is ANQGSEA in the germline V gene. The CDR3 sequence is CSVNRGTNQPQHF. The CDR3 DNA sequence: TGCAGCGTAAACAGGGGGACGAATCAGCCCCAGCATTTT.

The chain uses TRBV7-2 and TRBJ1-5, with TRBD1 as a possible D gene (5 bases). V was trimmed by 4 bases and J by 2 bases, leaving 12 bases between them. Germline CDR1 SGHTA, CDR2 FQGNSA. CDR3 length equals 15 residues. This CDR3 is CASSSVRDRNQPQHF. CDR3 DNA: TGTGCCAGCAGCTCCGTCCGGGACCGCAATCAGCCCCAGCATTTT.

The chain links TRBV18 to TRBJ2-1; TRBD2 might be the D (5 bases). Looked up from germline, CDR1 is KGHSH and CDR2 is LQKENI. Trimming removed 5 bases from V and 10 bases from J, with 15 bases in between. The CDR3 is made up of 13 amino acids. The CDR3 loop reads CASSTSLPREQFF. The CDR3 coding sequence is TGTGCCAGCTCAACTAGTCTCCCCCGCGAGCAGTTCTTC.

J is TRBJ1-1 and V is TRBV6-1, with D tentatively TRBD1 (5 bases). Deletions cut 2 bases from V and 5 bases from J, with 12 bases between. This CDR3 is 14 amino acids long. Germline CDR1 reads MNHNS; CDR2 reads SASEGT. CDR3 in amino acids: CASSERARDTEAFF. The CDR3 nucleotides read TGTGCCAGCAGTGAAAGGGCCAGGGATACTGAAGCTTTCTTT.